This passage covers 8 T cell receptor beta chains from one sample sequenced in a study of shared clonotypes between healthy human individuals. Here immunoSEQ multiplex PCR was the method, and the copy in TCRdb shows in-frame clones only, minus some. The table has about 2.2 million clones, 85% to 95% seen once. Positive CCR7 selection of CD45RO-negative cells yielded the naive CD8 cells, and terminally differentiated effector memory CD45RA+ cells were excluded. Sample: naive CD8+ T cells from PBMCs. These receptors originate from a man aged 18-30 years in good health. Some clones in this sample may be carry-over from other donors' samples.

The rearrangement links TRBV7-3 to TRBJ2-1; TRBD2 is a possible D gene (6 bases). This CDR3 is built from 16 residues. CDR1 is SGHTA, CDR2 FQGTGA, per germline. The ends were cut back, 2 bases at V and 5 bases at J, with 16 bases in the middle. The CDR3 protein is CASSLDPGSWNNEQFF. In DNA, the CDR3 is TGTGCCAGCAGCTTAGACCCCGGGAGTTGGAACAATGAGCAGTTCTTC.

Concerning this clone: Other DNA sequences of this sample code for an identical CDR3. V usage is TRBV7-9 and J usage is TRBJ2-7; D call uncertain. The CDR3 consists of 14 residues. The germline CDR1 and CDR2 sequences are SEHNR and FQNEAQ (reference sequence). Trimming removed 0 bases at V and 3 bases at J, with 9 bases between. The chain's CDR3 is CASSLAGLVYEQYF. The CDR3 DNA reads TGTGCCAGCAGCTTAGCCGGCTTAGTCTACGAGCAGTACTTC.

V gene TRBV27 combines with J gene TRBJ2-1; 10 nucleotides agree with TRBD1. Unmatched junction bases numbered 8, after V lost 4 bases and J lost 5 bases. This CDR3 spans 16 amino acids. The germline V gene has CDR1 MNHEY and CDR2 SMNVEV (reference sequence). Written as DNA, the CDR3 is TGTGCCAGCAGTTCCAAGACAGGGGGCTGGGACAATGAGCAGTTCTTC. It is translated as CASSSKTGGWDNEQFF.

This sequence joins TRBV6-5 and TRBJ1-2, with D unresolved. Germline lookup yields CDR1 MNHEY and CDR2 SVGAGI. The CDR3 sequence is 15 residues long. The V and J ends lost 7 bases and 5 bases respectively, with 20 bases between them. The CDR3 spells CASTTTAGSPYGYTF. The DNA for the CDR3 is TGTGCCAGCACTACGACGGCGGGCTCGCCGTATGGCTACACCTTC.

The rearrangement uses TRBV11-1 and TRBJ2-1; 10 nucleotides align to TRBD2. Germline V gene lookup returns CDR1 SGHAT and CDR2 FQDESV (reference sequence). The CDR3 contains 18 residues. Losses at the gene ends were 0 bases for V and 3 bases for J; bases not matched to a gene: 8. The DNA for the CDR3 is TGTGCCAGCAGCTTAGCGCCCCTAGCGGGAGTATACTACAATGAGCAGTTCTTC. Translating it yields CASSLAPLAGVYYNEQFF.

The CDR3 here is CASSLMGGWNTEAFF. CDR3 DNA sequence: TGTGCCAGCAGTTTAATGGGCGGCTGGAACACTGAAGCTTTCTTT. The V call is TRBV28, the J call TRBJ1-1, with D uncertain. This CDR3 region has 15 residues. Germline V gene data show CDR1 as MDHEN and CDR2 as SYDVKM. V shed 2 bases and J shed 1 base, with 11 bases lying between them. The full variable domain, completed using reference TRBV28 and TRBJ1-1, is DVKVTQSSRYLVKRTGEKVFLECVQDMDHENMFWYRQDPGLGLRLIYFSYDVKMKEKGDIPEGYSVSREKKERFSLILESASTNQTSMYLCASSLMGGWNTEAFFGQGTRLTVV.

This chain uses TRBV11-2 with TRBJ1-2; unclear D gene. Germline CDR1 reads SGHAT; CDR2 reads FQNNGV. The CDR3 is made up of 14 amino acids. Trimming took 5 bases from V and 6 from J, leaving 16 bases between them. CDR3 coding DNA: TGTGCCAGCAGCGAGCAGGTCCTCTATGATGGCTACACCTTC. Its protein is CASSEQVLYDGYTF.

V gene TRBV7-8 combines with J gene TRBJ1-3, with D tentatively TRBD1 (6 bases). The V and J ends lost 6 bases and 0 bases respectively, with 12 bases between them. Germline CDR1 and CDR2: SGHVS and FQNEAQ. This CDR3 contains 15 residues. CDR3 sequence: CASSFRGISGNTIYF. The CDR3 nucleotides are TGTGCCAGCAGTTTTAGGGGGATCTCTGGAAACACCATATATTTT.